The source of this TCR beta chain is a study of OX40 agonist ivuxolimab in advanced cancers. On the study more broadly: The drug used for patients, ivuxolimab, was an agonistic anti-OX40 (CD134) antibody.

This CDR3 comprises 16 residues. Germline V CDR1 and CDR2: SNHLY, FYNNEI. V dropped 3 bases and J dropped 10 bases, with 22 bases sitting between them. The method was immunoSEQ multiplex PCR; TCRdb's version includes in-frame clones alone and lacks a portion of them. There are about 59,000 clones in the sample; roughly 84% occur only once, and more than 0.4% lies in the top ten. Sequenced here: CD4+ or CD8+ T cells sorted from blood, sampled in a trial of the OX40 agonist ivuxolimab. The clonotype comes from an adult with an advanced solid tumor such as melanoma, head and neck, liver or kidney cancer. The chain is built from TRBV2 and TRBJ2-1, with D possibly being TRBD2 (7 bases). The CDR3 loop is CASSERLAVGGNEQFF. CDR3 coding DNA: TGTGCCAGCAGTGAGCGGCTAGCGGTAGGGGGGAACGAGCAGTTCTTC.